This TCR beta chain was captured in a study of T cells after yellow fever vaccination. Overall study findings and caveats: Most primary-vaccination clones recurred post-booster (nearly 98% CD4, around 86% CD8).

TCRdb fed the 5' RACE reads into MiXCR, producing one record per CDR3 protein. The data hold some 96,000 distinct CDR3 sequences, with approximately 9% observed a single time. This clonotype was detected many times. The CDR3 is 11 residues long. Trimming cost V 1 base and J 7 bases, with 3 bases left between them. Looked up from germline, CDR1 is SGHRS and CDR2 is YFSETQ. This chain joins TRBV5-1 and TRBJ2-1, with D uncertain. Material: CD8+ T cells not binding an NS4B(214-222) dextramer, sorted from PBMCs, obtained around 16 days after the first yellow fever vaccination. This sequence was found in a man aged 18 to 35 who received the YFV17D yellow fever vaccine. The CDR3 loop reads CASSLMNEQFF. For the CDR3, the DNA is TGCGCCAGCAGCTTGATGAATGAGCAGTTCTTC.